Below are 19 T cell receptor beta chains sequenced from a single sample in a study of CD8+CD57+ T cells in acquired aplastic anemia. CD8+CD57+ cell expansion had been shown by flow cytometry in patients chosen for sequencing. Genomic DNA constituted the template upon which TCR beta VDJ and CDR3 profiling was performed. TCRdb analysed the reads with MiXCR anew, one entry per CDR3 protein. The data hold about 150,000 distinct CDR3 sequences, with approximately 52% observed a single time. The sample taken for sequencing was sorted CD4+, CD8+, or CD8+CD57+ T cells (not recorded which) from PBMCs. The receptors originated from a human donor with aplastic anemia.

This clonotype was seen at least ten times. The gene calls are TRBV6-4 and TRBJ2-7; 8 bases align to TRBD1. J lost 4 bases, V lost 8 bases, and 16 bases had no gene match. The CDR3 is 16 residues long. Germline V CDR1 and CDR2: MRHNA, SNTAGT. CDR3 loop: CASPPPPRTGLYEQYF. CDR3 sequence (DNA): TGTGCCAGCCCACCCCCCCCAAGGACAGGGCTGTACGAGCAGTACTTC.

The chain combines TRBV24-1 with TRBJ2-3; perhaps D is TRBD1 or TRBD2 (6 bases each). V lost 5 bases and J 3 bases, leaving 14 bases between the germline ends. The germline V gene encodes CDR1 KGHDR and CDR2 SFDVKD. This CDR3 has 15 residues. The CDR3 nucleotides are TGTGCCACCAGTGGAGGCCCGGGGGCGACAGATACGCAGTATTTT. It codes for CATSGGPGATDTQYF.

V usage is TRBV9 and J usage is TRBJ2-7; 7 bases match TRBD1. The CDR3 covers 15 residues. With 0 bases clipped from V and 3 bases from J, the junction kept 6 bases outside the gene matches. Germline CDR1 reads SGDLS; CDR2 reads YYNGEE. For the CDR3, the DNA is TGTGCCAGCAGCGTAGGAACAGGGGTTGGCTACGAGCAGTACTTC. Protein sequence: CASSVGTGVGYEQYF.

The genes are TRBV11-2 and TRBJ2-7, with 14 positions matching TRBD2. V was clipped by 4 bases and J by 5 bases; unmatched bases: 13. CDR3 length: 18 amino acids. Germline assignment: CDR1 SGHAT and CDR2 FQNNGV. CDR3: CASSSPGLAGVVGDEQYF. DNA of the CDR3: TGTGCCAGCAGCTCTCCGGGACTAGCGGGAGTTGTCGGCGACGAGCAGTACTTC.

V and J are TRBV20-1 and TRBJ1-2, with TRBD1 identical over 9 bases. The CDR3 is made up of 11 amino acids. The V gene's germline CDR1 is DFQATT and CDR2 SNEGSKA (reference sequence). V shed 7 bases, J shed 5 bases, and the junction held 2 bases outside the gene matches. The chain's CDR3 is CSGQGEYGYTF. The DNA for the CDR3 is TGCAGTGGACAGGGGGAATATGGCTACACCTTC.

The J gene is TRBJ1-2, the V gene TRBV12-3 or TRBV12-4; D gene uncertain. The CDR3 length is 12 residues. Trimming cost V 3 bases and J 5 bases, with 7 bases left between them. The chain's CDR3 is CASSLGEYGYTF. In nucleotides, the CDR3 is TGTGCCAGCAGTTTGGGCGAATATGGCTACACCTTC.

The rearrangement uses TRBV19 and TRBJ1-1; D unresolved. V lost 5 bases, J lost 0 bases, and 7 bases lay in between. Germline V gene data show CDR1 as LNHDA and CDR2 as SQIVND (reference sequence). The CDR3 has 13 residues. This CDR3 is CASSASLNTEAFF. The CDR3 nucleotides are TGTGCCAGTAGTGCCAGCTTGAACACTGAAGCTTTCTTT.

The CDR3 loop reads CSASSYALAGGGETQYF. CDR3 nucleotide sequence: TGCAGTGCTAGCTCCTACGCCCTAGCGGGGGGCGGGGAGACCCAGTACTTC. The V call is TRBV20-1, the J call TRBJ2-5; 11 bases match TRBD2. Germline V gene lookup returns CDR1 DFQATT and CDR2 SNEGSKA (reference sequence). J gave up 5 bases and V 3 bases, and 14 bases lay outside the gene matches. The CDR3 consists of 17 residues.

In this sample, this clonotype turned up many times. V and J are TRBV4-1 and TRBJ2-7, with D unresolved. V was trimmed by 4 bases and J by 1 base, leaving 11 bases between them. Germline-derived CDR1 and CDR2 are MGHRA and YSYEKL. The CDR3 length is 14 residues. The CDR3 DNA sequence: TGCGCCAGCAGCCCCCATCGTGGGTCCTACGAGCAGTACTTC. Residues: CASSPHRGSYEQYF.

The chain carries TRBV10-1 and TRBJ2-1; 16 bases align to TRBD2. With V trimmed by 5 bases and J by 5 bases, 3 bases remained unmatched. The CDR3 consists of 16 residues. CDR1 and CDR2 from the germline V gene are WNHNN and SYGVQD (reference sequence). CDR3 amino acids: CASSTGLAGGHNEQFF. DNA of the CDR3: TGCGCCAGCAGTACGGGACTAGCGGGAGGGCACAATGAGCAGTTCTTC.

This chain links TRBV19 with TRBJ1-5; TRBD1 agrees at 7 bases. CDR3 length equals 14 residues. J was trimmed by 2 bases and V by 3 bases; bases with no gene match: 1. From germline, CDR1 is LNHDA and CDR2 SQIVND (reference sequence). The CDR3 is CASSITGGNQPQHF. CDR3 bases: TGTGCCAGTAGTATCACAGGGGGCAATCAGCCCCAGCATTTT.

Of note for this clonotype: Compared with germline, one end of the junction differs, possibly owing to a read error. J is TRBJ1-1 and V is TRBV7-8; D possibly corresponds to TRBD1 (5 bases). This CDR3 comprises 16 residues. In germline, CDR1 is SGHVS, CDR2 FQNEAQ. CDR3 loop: CASSLRSSRANTEAFF. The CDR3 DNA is TGTGCCAGCAGCTTAAGATCCTCCAGGGCTAACACTGAAGCTTTCTTC. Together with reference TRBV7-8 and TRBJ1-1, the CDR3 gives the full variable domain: GAGVSQSPRYKVAKRGQDVALRCDPISGHVSLFWYQQALGQGPEFLTYFQNEAQLDKSGLPSDRFFAERPEGSVSTLKIQRTQQEDSAVYLCASSLRSSRANTEAFFGQGTRLTVV.

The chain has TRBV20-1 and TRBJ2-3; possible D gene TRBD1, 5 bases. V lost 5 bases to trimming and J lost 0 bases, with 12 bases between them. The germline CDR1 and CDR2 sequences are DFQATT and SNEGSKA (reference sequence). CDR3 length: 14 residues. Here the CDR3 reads CSAPDTISTDTQYF. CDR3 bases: TGCAGTGCTCCGGACACGATAAGCACAGATACGCAGTATTTT.

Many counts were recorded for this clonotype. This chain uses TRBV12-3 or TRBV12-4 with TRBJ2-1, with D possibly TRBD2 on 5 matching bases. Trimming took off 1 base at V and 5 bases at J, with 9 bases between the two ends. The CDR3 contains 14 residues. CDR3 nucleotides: TGTGCCAGCAGTTTAGAGCGAGGGCACAATGAGCAGTTCTTC. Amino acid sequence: CASSLERGHNEQFF.

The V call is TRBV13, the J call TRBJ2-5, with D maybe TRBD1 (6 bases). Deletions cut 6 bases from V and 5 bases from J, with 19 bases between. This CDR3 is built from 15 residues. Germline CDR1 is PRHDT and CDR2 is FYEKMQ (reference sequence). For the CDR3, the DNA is TGTGCCAGCAGTAGTCAGCAGGGGCGCGGGGAGACCCAGTACTTC. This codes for CASSSQQGRGETQYF.

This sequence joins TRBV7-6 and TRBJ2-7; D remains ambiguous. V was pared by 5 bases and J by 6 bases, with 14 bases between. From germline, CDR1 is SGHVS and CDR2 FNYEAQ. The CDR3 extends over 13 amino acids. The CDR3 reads CASSPVAGREQYF. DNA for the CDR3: TGTGCCAGCAGCCCAGTAGCCGGTCGCGAGCAGTACTTC.

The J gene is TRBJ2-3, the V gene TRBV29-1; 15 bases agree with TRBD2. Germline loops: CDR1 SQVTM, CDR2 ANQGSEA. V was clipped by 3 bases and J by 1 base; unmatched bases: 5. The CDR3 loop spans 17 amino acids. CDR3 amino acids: CSVDGLAGGGGTDTQYF. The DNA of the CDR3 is TGCAGCGTTGATGGACTAGCGGGAGGGGGAGGCACAGATACGCAGTATTTT.

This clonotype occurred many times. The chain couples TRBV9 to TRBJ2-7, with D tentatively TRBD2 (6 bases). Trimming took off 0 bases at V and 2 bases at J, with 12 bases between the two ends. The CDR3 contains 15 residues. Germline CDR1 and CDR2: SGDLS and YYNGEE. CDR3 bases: TGTGCCAGCAGCGTAGCGGCGGGGACGGCCTACGAGCAGTACTTC. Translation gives CASSVAAGTAYEQYF.

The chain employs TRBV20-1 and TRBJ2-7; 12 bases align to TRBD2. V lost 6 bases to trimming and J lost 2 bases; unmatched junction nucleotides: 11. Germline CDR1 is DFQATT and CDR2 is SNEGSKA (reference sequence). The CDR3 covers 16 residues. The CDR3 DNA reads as TGCAGTGCAAGACTAGCGGGAGCGAAGATTGCCTACGAGCAGTACTTC. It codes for CSARLAGAKIAYEQYF.